Given below is one TCR beta chain in context. Its matching antigen is unknown. This sample was included in a study of cytomegalovirus exposure and HLA in healthy donors. As for the study in general: Sequencing of roughly 180 million T cells in an earlier analysis found under 120 million unique TCR beta sequences.

Primers included in the PCR were 60 Vbeta and 13 Jbeta primers. TCRdb keeps only in-frame clones here, not all; method: immunoSEQ multiplex PCR. Here the sample spans about 100,000 clones, roughly 69% being singletons. The CDR3 covers 15 residues. The V end was cut by 5 bases, the J end by 4 bases, with 17 bases between. The germline CDR1 and CDR2 sequences are MNHEY and SVGAGI. Study-wide findings and caveats: Earlier analysis looked at TCR beta V segments, and most were productive about 87% or about 30% of the time. In the analysis, some V segments, TRBV6-2 and TRBV6-3 included, were excluded as indistinguishable.

The receptor was derived from a man aged 30 to 45 in good health and CMV-seropositive. This chain connects TRBV6-5 to TRBJ1-1; maybe TRBD1 (5 bases). Sequencing was carried out using PBMCs. CDR3 loop: CASSTGGGWRTEAFF. CDR3 DNA: TGTGCCAGCAGTACCGGGGGGGGTTGGCGCACTGAAGCTTTCTTT.